The next 12 T cell receptor beta chains were all read from a single sample in a study of memory CD4+ T cells and cytomegalovirus serostatus. Generated by immunoSEQ multiplex PCR, the TCRdb table keeps only in-frame clones and is missing some. Seen here are about 46,000 clones, under 80% observed once, and the top ten hold just over 0.6%. Single viable CD3+CD4+CD8-CD45RO+ cells were sorted as the memory CD4+ T cells. Sequencing was performed on memory CD4+ T cells from blood. These TCRs come from an adult in good health and CMV-seronegative.

The genes are TRBV7-2 and TRBJ2-1, with D uncertain. This CDR3 spans 15 amino acids. V gave up 0 bases and J gave up 10 bases, with 16 bases separating them. CDR1 is SGHTA, CDR2 FQGNSA, per germline. In nucleotides, the CDR3 is TGTGCCAGCAGCTTAGCGCCGGCTAGGCGAGGCGAGCAGTTCTTC. Translated: CASSLAPARRGEQFF. The full variable domain, with the rest looked up from reference TRBV7-2 and TRBJ2-1, is GAGVSQSPSNKVTEKGKDVELRCDPISGHTALYWYRQSLGQGLEFLIYFQGNSAPDKSGLPSDRFSAERTGGSVSTLTIQRTQQEDSAVYLCASSLAPARRGEQFFGPGTRLTVL.

This rearrangement joins TRBV15 to TRBJ2-1, with D possibly matching TRBD2 (5 bases). This CDR3 is built from 15 residues. The V end lost 0 bases, the J end lost 11 bases, and 17 bases lay between the germline ends. The germline CDR1 and CDR2 sequences are LNHNV and YYDKDF (reference sequence). Here the CDR3 DNA reads TGTGCCACCAGCAGAGATCTCGGGGTAAATGGGAAGCAGTTCTTC. Its translation is CATSRDLGVNGKQFF.

The chain carries TRBV7-6 and TRBJ1-3; D is unclear. The V and J ends lost 5 bases and 8 bases respectively, with 19 bases between them. From germline, CDR1 is SGHVS and CDR2 FNYEAQ. This CDR3 spans 15 amino acids. The CDR3 spells CASSPGPAQGDTIYF. CDR3 nucleotides: TGTGCCAGCAGCCCTGGTCCCGCCCAAGGAGACACCATATATTTT.

This clone was counted between two and nine times. The V and J genes are TRBV7-2 and TRBJ2-7; the D gene could be TRBD1 or TRBD2 (5 bases each). The V gene lost 2 bases and the J gene lost 6 bases, with 14 bases spanning the gap. CDR1 and CDR2 from the germline V gene are SGHTA and FQGNSA. The CDR3 runs to 14 residues. DNA for the CDR3: TGTGCCAGCAGCTTACTAGGTCCTGGGGGCGAGCAGTACTTC. Its translation is CASSLLGPGGEQYF.

This clone has just a few counts. The chain carries TRBV19 and TRBJ1-2; TRBD1 agrees at 7 bases. Germline V gene data show CDR1 as LNHDA and CDR2 as SQIVND (reference sequence). CDR3 length equals 15 residues. V lost 5 bases, J lost 4 bases, and 10 bases stayed unmatched. CDR3 loop: CASSYTGAAPYGYTF. CDR3 nucleotide sequence: TGTGCCAGTAGTTACACAGGGGCGGCTCCCTATGGCTACACCTTC.

The sample holds a few counts of this clone. The rearrangement links TRBV28 to TRBJ1-4, with D perhaps matching TRBD1 (5 bases). V lost 6 bases to trimming and J lost 7 bases, with 18 bases between them. This CDR3 spans 15 amino acids. Germline V gene lookup returns CDR1 MDHEN and CDR2 SYDVKM. This CDR3 reads CASRKNQGFGEKLFF. In DNA form, the CDR3 reads TGTGCCAGCAGGAAAAACCAGGGTTTCGGTGAAAAACTGTTTTTT.

V usage is TRBV5-4 and J usage is TRBJ2-2, with TRBD2 matching 10 bases. Trimming removed 0 bases from V and 6 bases from J; junction bases left unmatched: 5. The CDR3 sequence is 16 residues long. The germline V gene encodes CDR1 SGHNT and CDR2 YYREEE (reference sequence). This CDR3 is CASSLAPAGGPGELFF. The DNA of the CDR3 is TGTGCCAGCAGCTTGGCTCCAGCGGGGGGGCCCGGGGAGCTGTTTTTT.

This clone was observed once. The chain has TRBV18 and TRBJ2-7; no definite D call. CDR1 KGHSH and CDR2 LQKENI come from the germline V gene. The length of the CDR3 is 14 residues. V was shortened by 6 bases and J by 2 bases, with 14 bases between the two germline ends. The CDR3 bases are TGTGCCAGCTCGCCCACACAGTTCCCCTACGAGCAGTACTTC. Amino acids: CASSPTQFPYEQYF.

This clone came up a few times. The chain carries TRBV5-5 and TRBJ1-2, with TRBD1 as a possible D gene (6 bases). With 4 bases removed from V and 5 bases from J, the gap between germline ends came to 18 bases. This CDR3 comprises 15 residues. Looked up from germline, CDR1 is SGHKS and CDR2 is YYEKEE (reference sequence). Written as DNA, the CDR3 is TGTGCCAGCAGCGATCACCCGACAGGCCAATATGGCTACACCTTC. As protein: CASSDHPTGQYGYTF.

This chain links TRBV7-6 with TRBJ2-5; D is unclear. Germline CDR1 reads SGHVS; CDR2 reads FNYEAQ. This CDR3 region has 14 residues. V was cut by 4 bases and J by 5 bases, with 14 bases left in between. CDR3 sequence (DNA): TGTGCCAGCAGCTCACGCTCGGGTCGGGAGACCCAGTACTTC. It translates to CASSSRSGRETQYF.

A single count supports this clone. The gene calls are TRBV6-6 and TRBJ2-5, with TRBD2 as a possible D gene (6 bases). V was pared by 4 bases and J by 5 bases, with 14 bases between. CDR3 size: 14 residues. Germline loops: CDR1 MNHNY, CDR2 SVGAGI (reference sequence). CDR3 sequence reads: CASSSPSGDETQYF. Here the CDR3 DNA reads TGTGCCAGCAGTTCCCCCTCGGGGGACGAGACCCAGTACTTC.

For the CDR3, the DNA is TGCGCCAGCAGCTCGAGGACAGGAGGTTCACCCCTCCACTTT. Its protein product is CASSSRTGGSPLHF. The chain uses TRBV5-1 and TRBJ1-6; 7 bases are shared with TRBD1. J lost 9 bases, V lost 3 bases, and 6 bases had no gene match. The CDR3 consists of 14 residues. The germline V gene encodes CDR1 SGHRS and CDR2 YFSETQ.